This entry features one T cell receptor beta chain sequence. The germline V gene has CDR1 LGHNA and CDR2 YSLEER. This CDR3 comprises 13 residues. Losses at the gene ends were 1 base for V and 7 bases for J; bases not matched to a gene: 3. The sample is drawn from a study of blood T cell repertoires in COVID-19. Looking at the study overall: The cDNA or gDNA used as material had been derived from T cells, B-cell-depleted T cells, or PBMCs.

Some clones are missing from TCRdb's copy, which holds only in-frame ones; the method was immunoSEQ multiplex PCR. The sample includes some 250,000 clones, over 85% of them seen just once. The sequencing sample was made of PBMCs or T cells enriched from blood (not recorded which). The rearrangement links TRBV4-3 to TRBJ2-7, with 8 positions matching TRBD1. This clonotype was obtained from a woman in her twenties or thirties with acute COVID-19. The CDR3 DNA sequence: TGCGCCAGCAGCCAAGGGACAGGGAGGGAGCAGTACTTC. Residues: CASSQGTGREQYF.